The TCR beta chain under discussion was sequenced for a study of cytomegalovirus exposure and HLA in healthy donors (dated by TCRdb to about 2017). Notes on the research overall: According to an earlier analysis of 587 of the donors, 200 million or so T cells yielded roughly 110 million unique TCR beta sequences and 276 Gb of sequence data. Around 320 gigabases of sequencing data and some 85 million unique TCR sequences were included in an early release covering about 700 HLA-typed donors. The genetic ancestry cluster associated with self-reported Caucasian donors included over 80% of the 300 to 400 genotyped donors. The aim of the study was to test whether cataloging public T cell receptors could identify signatures of past pathogen exposure. The T cell repertoires of some 700 subjects were profiled by immunosequencing and related to cytomegalovirus serostatus. Along with the approximately 620-subject first cohort, a separate validation cohort of roughly 110 different subjects was used. To predict cytomegalovirus infection status, the study combined high-throughput TCR immunosequencing, statistical association of individual TCRs with disease status, and machine learning. To study patterns of TCR occurrence, a later analysis re-analyzed previously published TCR beta repertoires from 500 to 850 donors and added high-resolution HLA genotyping. The later analysis used no new phenotypic data to find candidate immune exposures, relying instead on TCR beta sequences and their occurrence across donors. In an earlier analysis of 587 of the donors, high-throughput TCR beta sequencing was used to judge whether each TCR beta V gene segment behaved as functional or pseudogenic. Donor age, sex, ethnicity and CMV serostatus were compiled together with the repertoire data. Genome-wide SNP genotypes for about 65% of the roughly 670 donors were used in a later genetic analysis, which treated that subset as a discovery cohort. Every discovery cohort repertoire had been produced on one sequencing platform. HLA typing covered class I and class II loci at four-digit resolution. Typing coverage differed by locus: A, B, C, DRB1 and DQB1 were typed in about 620-630 donors, DQA1 in about 560, DPA1 in 606, and DPB1 in approximately 450. Because of strong linkage in the cohort, five DR-DQ haplotypes were treated as single units for association and clustering. On average, around 240,000 unique TCR beta nucleotide sequences were sequenced per donor among some 420 genotyped donors of the cohort, with roughly 18% of those sequences being non-productive. The paper's findings and limits, for the study overall: A group of highly shared sequence variants was considered likely to be a technical artifact of the sequencing pipeline. In an earlier analysis of approximately 590 of the donors, most TCR beta V segments were observed in productive rearrangements about 87% or about 30% of the time, broadly matching IMGT annotations. Immune exposure information for the cohort was limited to CMV serostatus. At a false discovery rate of 0.05, a later analysis linked fewer than 20,000 TCR beta sequences to specific HLA alleles. In a later analysis, HLA-associated TCR beta chains were found to be more clonally expanded and to have lower generation probabilities than equally common non-associated chains. A further reported finding was that TCR beta sequences accurately predicted the HLA-A and HLA-B alleles for most subjects in the first cohort. It was suggested by the authors that the approach could potentially be generalized to other disease states and immunological phenotypes. Most TCR sequences were seen in very few donors, while some public TCRs were found in many individuals. The presence/absence analyses assumed that sequencing depth was roughly uniform across donors, and that assumption may not be true. In a later genetic analysis, a missense DCLRE1C variant was associated with V-gene and J-gene trimming of TCR beta chains, and the association was replicated in an independent cohort. Several of the top co-occurrence clusters appeared to be linked to parvovirus B19, influenza, CMV and Epstein-Barr virus, according to a later analysis. A later genetic analysis reported fewer N-insertions in productive TCRs among donors in an Asian-associated ancestry cluster than the roughly 700-donor mean. The earlier analysis of around 600 of the donors excluded 15 to 20 rarely observed V segments, including chromosome 9 orphons, because counts were too low. A few of the identified cytomegalovirus-associated TCR beta chains were confirmed in vitro to be specific for cytomegalovirus antigens. Most CMV-associated TCR beta chains appeared to be HLA-restricted in a later analysis, and the HLA associations seemed to be driven largely by CMV exposure. Correlated functional status among segregating V segments might reflect linkage disequilibrium, but an unknown experimental factor could not be ruled out. According to a later analysis, TCR association rates differed among HLA loci, with DRB1 alleles showing the most associated TCRs and HLA-C alleles showing the fewest. The study gave a list of 150 to 200 TCR beta chains associated with cytomegalovirus. Because the 87-base-pair reads could not distinguish some IMGT-functional V segments, including TRBV6-2 and TRBV6-3, those segments were excluded. Because some donors lacked HLA typing at each locus, the association tests relied only on the typed subset. Strong co-occurrence of HLA alleles, especially DR and DQ, made assigning TCR associations to individual alleles difficult. In both the original and validation cohorts, the classifier was reported to diagnose cytomegalovirus status with high specificity and sensitivity. In this cohort, only TCR beta chains were sequenced, and detectable features were limited by the absence of alpha or paired-chain data.

The cohort comprised around 690 healthy bone marrow donors. At the time of sampling, all cohort members were nominally healthy, though unrecorded immune exposures were likely present. CMV serostatus was positive for about 300 and negative for about 55% of the roughly 670 cohort members, and was not recorded for this donor. Each donor provided a peripheral blood sample, and peripheral blood mononuclear cells were used for TCR beta sequencing. The Qiagen DNeasy Blood Extraction Kit was used to extract genomic DNA from the blood cell samples. The germline V end is reduced by 5 bases and the J end by 5 bases; junction bases left unmatched: 9. CDR1 is given as MNHNY and CDR2 as SVGAGI, both from the germline V gene (reference sequence). Measured from the cysteine to the phenylalanine, the CDR3 is 15 residues long. Only the CDR3 region is kept as DNA, spanning 45 bases read in frame from base 1. Library creation used the immunoSEQ multiplex PCR assay. The multiplex PCR relied on a mix of 60 forward primers for TCR Vbeta segments and 13 reverse primers for TCR Jbeta segments. A multiplex PCR assay on genomic DNA amplified the CDR3 region of rearranged TCR beta genes. The amplified TCR beta libraries were sequenced on the Illumina HiSeq System as 87-base-pair reads. The source study handled its data this way. Across the 600 to 700 repertoires, a later analysis counted approximately 75 million unique TCR beta chains, around 11 million of which were shared by at least two donors. To remove PCR and sequencing errors, raw reads were error-corrected and collapsed into unique sequences using a nearest-neighbor algorithm that merged closely related sequences. CDR3 sequences were aligned to IMGT reference sequences to assign V, D and J gene segments. For a sequence to be retained, a match of at least six nucleotides to both a V gene segment and a J gene segment was required. Rearrangements were classified as productive when the CDR3 lacked stop codons and remained in frame with V and J, and all other rearrangements were classified as non-productive. CDR3 was defined according to IMGT convention as the region running from the second conserved V-encoded cysteine to the conserved J-encoded phenylalanine. Sequences without an unambiguous match to a single V gene segment were excluded from the earlier analysis of a few hundred of the donors. In an earlier analysis of 450 to 700 of the donors, V segments were called functional above 56.7% productive rearrangements and were called segregating when the between-donor standard deviation exceeded 5%. A statistical classification framework was developed to diagnose cytomegalovirus status using the catalog of TCR beta chain sequences. V and J gene assignment, in a later analysis, came from comparing TCR nucleotide sequences with IMGT/GENE-DB human TR gene sequences. In a later analysis, CDR3 sequences and most-parsimonious VDJ recombination scenarios were assigned using the TCRdist pipeline. In a later analysis, each TCR beta chain was defined by its CDR3 amino acid sequence together with its V-gene family, and reads without a unique V-gene family were excluded. As a way to deal with suspected cross-contamination and a sequencing artifact, a later analysis dropped 450 to 600 nucleotide sequences that were highly shared and had low generation probability. In a later analysis, a clonal expansion index for each public chain was calculated from normalized within-repertoire ranks of inferred template counts. Generation probabilities in a later analysis came from a VDJ recombination model fitted to out-of-frame rearrangements, and those results were checked against IGoR. In a later analysis, hypergeometric tests were used to score TCR-TCR, TCR-HLA and TCR-CMV co-occurrence, with a repertoire-size bias correction applied to TCR pairs. A later analysis estimated false discovery rates by permuting HLA or CMV assignments 20 times. A later analysis grouped co-occurring TCRs with DBSCAN, adding TCRdist sequence similarity when clustering within HLA-allele-positive subsets. Co-occurrence clustering excluded repertoires with fewer than 30,000 or more than 120,000 public chains, plus five with anomalous nucleotide sharing. In TCRdb, the immuneACCESS table is reduced to in-frame sequences with V and J assigned. These tables do not hold every clone; where another copy was compared, an unresolved V gene accounts for under half, and the others remain unexplained. Clone size and V and J calls were adopted from that table, with D and trimming inferred from the DNA. The sample contains about 97,000 clones, around 60% of them found a single time. The ten largest clonotypes hold approximately 4.8% of the sample.

On this clone: This receptor's antigen is unknown. No base quality values were provided; no much bigger clone lies one nucleotide off.

The sequence is built from TRBV6-6 and TRBJ2-7; 10 bases in the junction line up with TRBD1. This receptor was obtained from a human donor in good health. The specimen sequenced was PBMCs. The DNA sequence is TGTGCCAGCAGTCACCTGGGACAGGGGTTCGACGAGCAGTACTTC. Translated, it reads CASSHLGQGFDEQYF.